This note documents a single T cell receptor (beta chain) sequence. Its antigen is still unknown. The junction does not match germline at one end; this may be a read error. The CDR3 is made up of 15 amino acids. The data were obtained in a study of blood T cells in healthy people across ages. Alongside a J-beta primer mix, a sample-barcoded 5' primer served in a second PCR lasting roughly 6 to 12 cycles. With 12 random nucleotides, a template-switch adaptor tagged each individual cDNA molecule. TCRdb called the 5' RACE reads again in MiXCR, with one record for every CDR3 protein. The sample lists roughly 640,000 distinct CDR3 sequences, roughly 31% seen once, with about 15% in the top ten. Study findings and constraints: Per-million-T-cell TCR beta diversity fell roughly linearly with age. It was the long-lived donors that had more naive CD4+ cells and higher diversity than aged donors. Samples with more naive T cells showed higher observed beta diversity.

The clonotype originates from a woman at least 80 years old in good health. V and J are TRBV12-3 or TRBV12-4 and TRBJ2-3, with D maybe TRBD2 (5 bases). Sequencing input: blood. In DNA, the CDR3 is TGTGCCAGCAGGTATCGACGGGGAAGTACAGATGCGCAGTATTTT. Its translation: CASRYRRGSTDAQYF.